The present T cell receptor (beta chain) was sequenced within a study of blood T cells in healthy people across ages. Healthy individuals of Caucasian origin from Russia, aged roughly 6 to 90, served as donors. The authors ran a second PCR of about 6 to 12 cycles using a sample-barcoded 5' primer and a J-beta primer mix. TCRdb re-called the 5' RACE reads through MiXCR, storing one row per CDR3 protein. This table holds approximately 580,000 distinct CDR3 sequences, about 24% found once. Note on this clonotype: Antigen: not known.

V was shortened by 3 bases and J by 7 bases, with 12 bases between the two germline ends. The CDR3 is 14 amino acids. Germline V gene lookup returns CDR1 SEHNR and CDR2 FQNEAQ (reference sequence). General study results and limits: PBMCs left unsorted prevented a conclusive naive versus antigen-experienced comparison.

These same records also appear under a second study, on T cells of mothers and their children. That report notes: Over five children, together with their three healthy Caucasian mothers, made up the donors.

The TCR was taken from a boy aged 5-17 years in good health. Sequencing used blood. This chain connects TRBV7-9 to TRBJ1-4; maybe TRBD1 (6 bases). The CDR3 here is CASSLSQGSEKLFF. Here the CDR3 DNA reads TGTGCCAGCAGCTTGTCGCAGGGGAGTGAAAAACTGTTTTTT.